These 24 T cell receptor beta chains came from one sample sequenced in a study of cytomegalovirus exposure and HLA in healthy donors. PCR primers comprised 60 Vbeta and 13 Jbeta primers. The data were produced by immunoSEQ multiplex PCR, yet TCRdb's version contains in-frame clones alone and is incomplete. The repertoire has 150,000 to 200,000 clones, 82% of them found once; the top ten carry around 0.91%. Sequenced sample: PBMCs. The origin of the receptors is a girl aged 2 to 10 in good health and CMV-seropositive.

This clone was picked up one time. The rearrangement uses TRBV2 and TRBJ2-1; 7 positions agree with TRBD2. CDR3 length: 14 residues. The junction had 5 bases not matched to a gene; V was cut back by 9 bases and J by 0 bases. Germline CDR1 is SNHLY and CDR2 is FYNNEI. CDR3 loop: CASLAESSYNEQFF. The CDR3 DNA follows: TGTGCCAGTCTAGCGGAGAGCTCCTACAATGAGCAGTTCTTC.

CDR3 DNA sequence: TGTGCCAGCAGTGACTCCACAGTCAGCTTATTAACTCATGATGCACTGTGTAGCAATCAGCCCCAGCATTTT. Amino acids: CASSDSTVSLLTHDALCSNQPQHF. V gene TRBV6-4 combines with J gene TRBJ1-5, with D uncertain. CDR1 and CDR2 (germline): MRHNA, SNTAGT. V shed 0 bases and J shed 0 bases, with 33 bases lying between them. The CDR3 is 24 residues long.

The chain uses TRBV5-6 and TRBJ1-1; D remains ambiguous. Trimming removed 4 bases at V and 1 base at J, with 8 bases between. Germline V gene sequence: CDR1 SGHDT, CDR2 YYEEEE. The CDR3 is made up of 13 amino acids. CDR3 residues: CASSEVANTEAFF. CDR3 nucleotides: TGTGCCAGCAGCGAGGTGGCGAACACTGAAGCTTTCTTT.

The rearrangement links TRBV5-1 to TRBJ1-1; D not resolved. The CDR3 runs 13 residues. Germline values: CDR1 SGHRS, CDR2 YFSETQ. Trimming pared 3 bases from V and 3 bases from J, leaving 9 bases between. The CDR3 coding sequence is TGCGCCAGCAGCTCCGGGGTGGACACTGAAGCTTTCTTT. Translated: CASSSGVDTEAFF.

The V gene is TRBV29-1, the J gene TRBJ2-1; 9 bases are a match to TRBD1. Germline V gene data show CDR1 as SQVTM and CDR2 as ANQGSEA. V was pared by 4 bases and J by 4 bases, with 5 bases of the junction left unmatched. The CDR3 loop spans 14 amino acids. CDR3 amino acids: CSVGSGQGYNEQFF. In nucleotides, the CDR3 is TGCAGCGTTGGGTCGGGACAGGGTTACAATGAGCAGTTCTTC.

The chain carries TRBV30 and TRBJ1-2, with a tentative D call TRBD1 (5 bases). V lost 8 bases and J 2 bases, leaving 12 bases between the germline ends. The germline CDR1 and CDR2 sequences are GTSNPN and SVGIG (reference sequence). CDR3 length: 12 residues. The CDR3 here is CAQRGSNYGYTF. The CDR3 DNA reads TGTGCCCAACGGGGGTCCAACTATGGCTACACCTTC.

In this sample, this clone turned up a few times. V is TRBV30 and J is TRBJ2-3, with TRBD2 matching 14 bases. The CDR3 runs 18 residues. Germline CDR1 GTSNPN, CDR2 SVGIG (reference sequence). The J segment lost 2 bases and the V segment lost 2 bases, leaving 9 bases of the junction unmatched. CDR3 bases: TGTGCCTGGAGTCCCGGGACTAGCGGGAGCGGGGTCACAGATACGCAGTATTTT. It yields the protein CAWSPGTSGSGVTDTQYF.

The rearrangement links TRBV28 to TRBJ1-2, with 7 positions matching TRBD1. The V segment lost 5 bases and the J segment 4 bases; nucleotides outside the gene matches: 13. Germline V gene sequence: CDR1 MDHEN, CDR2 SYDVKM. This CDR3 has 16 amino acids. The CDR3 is CASSPSDRRQIYGYTF. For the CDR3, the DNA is TGTGCCAGCAGTCCTTCGGACAGGAGGCAGATCTATGGCTACACCTTC.

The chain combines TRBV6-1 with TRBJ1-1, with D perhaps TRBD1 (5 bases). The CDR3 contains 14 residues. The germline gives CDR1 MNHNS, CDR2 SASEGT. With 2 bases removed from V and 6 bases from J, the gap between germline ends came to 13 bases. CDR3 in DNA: TGTGCCAGCAGTGAAAGTCTGGGGCGCTCTGAAGCTTTCTTT. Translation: CASSESLGRSEAFF.

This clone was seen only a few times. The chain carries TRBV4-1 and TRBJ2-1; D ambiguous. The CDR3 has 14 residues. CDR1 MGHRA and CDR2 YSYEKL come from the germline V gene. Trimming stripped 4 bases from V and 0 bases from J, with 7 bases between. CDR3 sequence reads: CASSLSSSYNEQFF. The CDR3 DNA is TGCGCCAGCAGCCTCTCGAGCTCCTACAATGAGCAGTTCTTC.

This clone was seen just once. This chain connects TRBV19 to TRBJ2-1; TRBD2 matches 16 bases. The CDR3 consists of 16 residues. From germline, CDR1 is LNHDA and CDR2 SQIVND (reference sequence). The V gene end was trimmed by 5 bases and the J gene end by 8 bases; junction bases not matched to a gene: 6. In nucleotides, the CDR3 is TGTGCCAGTAGTTGGGGACTAGCGGGAGGGGGGGATGAGCAGTTCTTC. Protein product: CASSWGLAGGGDEQFF.

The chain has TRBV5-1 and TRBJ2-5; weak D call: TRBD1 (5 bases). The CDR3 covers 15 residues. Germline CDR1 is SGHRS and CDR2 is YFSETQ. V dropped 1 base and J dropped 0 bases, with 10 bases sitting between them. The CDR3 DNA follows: TGCGCCAGCAGCTTGTTTATAGGGGACCAAGAGACCCAGTACTTC. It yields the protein CASSLFIGDQETQYF.

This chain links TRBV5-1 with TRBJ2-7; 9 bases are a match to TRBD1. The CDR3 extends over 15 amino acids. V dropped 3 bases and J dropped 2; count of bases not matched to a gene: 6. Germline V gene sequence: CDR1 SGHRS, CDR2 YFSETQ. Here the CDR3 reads CASSSTGTGTYEQYF. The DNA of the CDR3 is TGCGCCAGCAGCTCTACCGGGACAGGGACCTACGAGCAGTACTTC.

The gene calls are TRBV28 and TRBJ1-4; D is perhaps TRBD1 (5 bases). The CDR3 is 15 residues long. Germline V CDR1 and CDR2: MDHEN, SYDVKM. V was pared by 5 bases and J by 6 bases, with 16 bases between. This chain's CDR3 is CASSPPVGRYEKLFF. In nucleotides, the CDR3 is TGTGCCAGCAGTCCCCCCGTGGGGCGATATGAAAAACTGTTTTTT.

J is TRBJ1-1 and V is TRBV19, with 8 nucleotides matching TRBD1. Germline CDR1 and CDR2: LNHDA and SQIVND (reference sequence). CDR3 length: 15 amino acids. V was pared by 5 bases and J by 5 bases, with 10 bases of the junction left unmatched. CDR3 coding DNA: TGTGCCAGTAGTCCGGGACAGGTGGGAAGGACTGAAGCTTTCTTT. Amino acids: CASSPGQVGRTEAFF. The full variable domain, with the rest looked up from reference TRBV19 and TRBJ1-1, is DGGITQSPKYLFRKEGQNVTLSCEQNLNHDAMYWYRQDPGQGLRLIYYSQIVNDFQKGDIAEGYSVSREKKESFPLTVTSAQKNPTAFYLCASSPGQVGRTEAFFGQGTRLTVV.

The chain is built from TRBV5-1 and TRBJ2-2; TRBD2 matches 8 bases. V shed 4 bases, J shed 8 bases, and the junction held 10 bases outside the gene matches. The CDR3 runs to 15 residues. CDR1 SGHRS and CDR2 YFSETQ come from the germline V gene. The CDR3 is CASSPVAGSPGELFF. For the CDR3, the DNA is TGCGCCAGCAGCCCTGTAGCGGGAAGTCCAGGGGAGCTGTTTTTT.

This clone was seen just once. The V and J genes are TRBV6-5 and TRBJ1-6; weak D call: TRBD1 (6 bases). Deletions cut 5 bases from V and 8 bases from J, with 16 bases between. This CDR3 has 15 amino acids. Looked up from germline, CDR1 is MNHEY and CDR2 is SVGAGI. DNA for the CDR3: TGTGCCAGCAGTCGAGGACAGTCCAGGGATTCACCCCTCCACTTT. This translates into CASSRGQSRDSPLHF.

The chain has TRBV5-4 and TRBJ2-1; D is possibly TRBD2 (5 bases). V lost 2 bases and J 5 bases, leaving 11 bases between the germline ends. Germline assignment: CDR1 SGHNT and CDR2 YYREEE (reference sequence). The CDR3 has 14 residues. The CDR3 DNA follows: TGTGCCAGCAGCTTCCCCGGAGGTAACAATGAGCAGTTCTTC. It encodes CASSFPGGNNEQFF. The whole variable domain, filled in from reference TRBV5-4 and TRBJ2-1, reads ETGVTQSPTHLIKTRGQQVTLRCSSQSGHNTVSWYQQALGQGPQFIFQYYREEENGRGNFPPRFSGLQFPNYSSELNVNALELDDSALYLCASSFPGGNNEQFFGPGTRLTVL.

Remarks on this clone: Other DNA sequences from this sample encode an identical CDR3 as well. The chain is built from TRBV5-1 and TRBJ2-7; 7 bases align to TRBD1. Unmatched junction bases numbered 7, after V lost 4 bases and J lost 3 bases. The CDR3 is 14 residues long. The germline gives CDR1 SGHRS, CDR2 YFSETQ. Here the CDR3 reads CASSLRQGSYEQYF. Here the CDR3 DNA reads TGCGCCAGCAGCCTCAGACAGGGTAGCTACGAGCAGTACTTC.

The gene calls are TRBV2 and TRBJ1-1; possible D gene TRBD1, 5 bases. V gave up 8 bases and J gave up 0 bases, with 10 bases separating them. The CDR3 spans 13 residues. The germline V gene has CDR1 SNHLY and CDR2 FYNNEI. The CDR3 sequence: CASDTGMNTEAFF. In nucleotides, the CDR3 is TGTGCCAGCGATACAGGCATGAACACTGAAGCTTTCTTT.

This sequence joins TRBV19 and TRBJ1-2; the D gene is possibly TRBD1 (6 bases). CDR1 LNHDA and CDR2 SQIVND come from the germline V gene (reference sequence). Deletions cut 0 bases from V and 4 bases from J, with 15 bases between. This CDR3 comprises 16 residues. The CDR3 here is CASSIDPAGVGYGYTF. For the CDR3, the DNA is TGTGCCAGTAGTATAGATCCCGCAGGGGTTGGCTATGGCTACACCTTC.

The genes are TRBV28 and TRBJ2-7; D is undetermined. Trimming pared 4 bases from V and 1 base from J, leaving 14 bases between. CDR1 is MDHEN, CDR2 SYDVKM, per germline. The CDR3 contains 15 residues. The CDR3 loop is CASSSLGARSYEQYF. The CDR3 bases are TGTGCCAGCAGTTCCCTGGGCGCGAGATCCTACGAGCAGTACTTC.

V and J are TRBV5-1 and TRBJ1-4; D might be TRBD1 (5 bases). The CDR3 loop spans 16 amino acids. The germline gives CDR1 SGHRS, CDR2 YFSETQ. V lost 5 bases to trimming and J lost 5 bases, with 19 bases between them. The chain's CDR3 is CASRAGRGTVNEKLFF. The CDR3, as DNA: TGCGCCAGCAGGGCGGGACGCGGGACCGTCAATGAAAAACTGTTTTTT.

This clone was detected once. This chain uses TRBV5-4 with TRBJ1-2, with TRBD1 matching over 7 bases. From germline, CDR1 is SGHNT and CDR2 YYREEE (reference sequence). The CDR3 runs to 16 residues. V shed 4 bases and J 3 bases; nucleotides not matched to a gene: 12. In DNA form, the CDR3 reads TGTGCCAGCAGCCCCGGGGACGACAGGGTATACTATGGCTACACCTTC. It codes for CASSPGDDRVYYGYTF.